Listed here are 22 T cell receptor beta chains from one sample, sequenced in a study of PD-L1 blockade in urothelial cancer. Libraries were prepared by immunoSEQ multiplex PCR; TCRdb keeps only in-frame clonotypes and omits some of them. The sample has about 42,000 clones, roughly 80% seen once. This specimen was PBMCs, taken around atezolizumab (anti-PD-L1) treatment. The source is a man between 70 and 80 years old with urothelial cancer.

V usage is TRBV5-1 and J usage is TRBJ1-1; D is unclear. CDR1 SGHRS and CDR2 YFSETQ come from the germline V gene. The ends were cut back, 1 base at V and 0 bases at J, with 10 bases in the middle. The CDR3 has 15 amino acids. The CDR3 spells CASSLTGLLNTEAFF. The CDR3, as DNA: TGCGCCAGCAGCTTGACTGGACTGTTGAACACTGAAGCTTTCTTT.

The CDR3 DNA is TGTGCCAGCAGCTTAGGGCCAGGGGACAGGGGGTGGAACACTGAAGCTTTCTTT. It specifies CASSLGPGDRGWNTEAFF. The rearrangement joins TRBV7-8 to TRBJ1-1; 11 nucleotides align to TRBD1. Germline-derived CDR1 and CDR2 are SGHVS and FQNEAQ. V lost 1 base to trimming and J lost 1 base; unmatched junction nucleotides: 8. The CDR3 contains 18 residues.

The chain has TRBV5-1 and TRBJ2-3, with 10 bases identical to TRBD1. The trim removed 3 bases at V and 3 bases at J, leaving 4 bases unmatched. Germline CDR1 is SGHRS and CDR2 is YFSETQ. This CDR3 spans 15 amino acids. For the CDR3, the DNA is TGCGCCAGCAGCTCGGGACAGGGGAAGACAGATACGCAGTATTTT. This encodes CASSSGQGKTDTQYF. The full variable domain, with the rest looked up from reference TRBV5-1 and TRBJ2-3, is KAGVTQTPRYLIKTRGQQVTLSCSPISGHRSVSWYQQTPGQGLQFLFEYFSETQRNKGNFPGRFSGRQFSNSRSEMNVSTLELGDSALYLCASSSGQGKTDTQYFGPGTRLTVL.

For this clone: An end of the junction does not agree with germline; a read error may underlie this. The rearrangement links TRBV5-1 to TRBJ1-2; perhaps TRBD1 as D (5 bases). The CDR3 extends over 15 amino acids. Per the germline V gene, CDR1 is SGHRS and CDR2 is YFSETQ. CDR3 in DNA: TGCGCCAGCAGGTTGGGGGTAGTTGAGGGCTATGGCTACACCTTC. Translating gives CASRLGVVEGYGYTF.

This clone was seen just once. V and J are TRBV7-6 and TRBJ1-1; 8 bases map to TRBD1. The J segment lost 5 bases and the V segment lost 1 base, leaving 6 bases of the junction unmatched. CDR3 length equals 15 residues. The germline V gene encodes CDR1 SGHVS and CDR2 FNYEAQ. The CDR3 protein is CASSLGGTGGTEAFF. The CDR3 DNA reads as TGTGCCAGCAGCTTAGGTGGGACAGGAGGGACTGAAGCTTTCTTT.

The chain joins TRBV2 to TRBJ1-1; the D is unclear. Looked up from germline, CDR1 is SNHLY and CDR2 is FYNNEI. V lost 6 bases and J 4 bases, leaving 12 bases between the germline ends. This CDR3 spans 13 amino acids. The chain's CDR3 is CASRERRLTEAFF. Here the CDR3 DNA reads TGTGCCAGCAGGGAGAGACGGCTCACTGAAGCTTTCTTT.

This chain uses TRBV19 with TRBJ2-3; TRBD2 might be the D (8 bases). The CDR3 is made up of 14 amino acids. CDR1 and CDR2 from the germline V gene are LNHDA and SQIVND (reference sequence). Trimming took 7 bases from V and 6 from J, leaving 17 bases between them. The CDR3 sequence is CASNPREGADTQYF. The DNA of the CDR3 is TGTGCCAGTAATCCCCGGGAGGGGGCCGATACGCAGTATTTT.

The chain recombines TRBV7-4 with TRBJ2-7; D is possibly TRBD2 (6 bases). This CDR3 has 18 amino acids. V lost 2 bases, J lost 4 bases, and 24 bases lay in between. The V gene's germline CDR1 is SGHVT and CDR2 SQSDAQ. CDR3: CASSLKILSHRRGYEQYF. As DNA, the CDR3 is TGTGCCAGCAGCTTAAAGATCTTGAGTCATCGACGGGGGTACGAGCAGTACTTC.

The J gene is TRBJ2-5, the V gene TRBV15; tentative D call: TRBD1 (5 bases). This CDR3 spans 15 amino acids. CDR1 is LNHNV, CDR2 YYDKDF, per germline (reference sequence). Trimming took off 0 bases at V and 2 bases at J, with 10 bases between the two ends. CDR3 DNA: TGTGCCACCAGCAGAGATCCACAGGCTCAAGAGACCCAGTACTTC. Residues: CATSRDPQAQETQYF.

The genes are TRBV6-1 and TRBJ1-4; 7 nucleotides align to TRBD1. The CDR3 has 15 amino acids. The V and J ends lost 8 bases and 5 bases, in that order; junction bases with no gene match: 11. Germline V gene data show CDR1 as MNHNS and CDR2 as SASEGT. CDR3 bases: TGTGCCAGCGGGACCAGGGGGACAGTGAATGAAAAACTGTTTTTT. It is translated as CASGTRGTVNEKLFF.

This rearrangement joins TRBV11-3 to TRBJ1-1; D is perhaps TRBD1 (6 bases). The CDR3 loop spans 17 amino acids. Germline assignment: CDR1 SGHNT and CDR2 YENEEA. The germline V and J ends were trimmed by 0 bases and 5 bases, with 19 bases remaining between them. CDR3 nucleotides: TGTGCCAGCAGCTTAGATACTTGGGGGCAGCGGTGGACTGAAGCTTTCTTT. Protein sequence: CASSLDTWGQRWTEAFF. Filled out from reference TRBV11-3 and TRBJ1-1, the complete variable domain reads EAGVVQSPRYKIIEKKQPVAFWCNPISGHNTLYWYLQNLGQGPELLIRYENEEAVDDSQLPKDRFSAERLKGVDSTLKIQPAELGDSAVYLCASSLDTWGQRWTEAFFGQGTRLTVV.

Only one count was recorded for this clone. The V call is TRBV7-2, the J call TRBJ2-7; 7 bases are shared with TRBD2. CDR3 size: 15 residues. CDR1 and CDR2 (germline): SGHTA, FQGNSA. V shed 3 bases, J shed 2 bases, and the junction held 7 bases outside the gene matches. This CDR3 reads CASSLGGSLTYEQYF. The CDR3 DNA sequence: TGTGCCAGCAGCTTGGGCGGGAGCCTTACCTACGAGCAGTACTTC. The variable domain in full, with the rest retrieved from reference TRBV7-2 and TRBJ2-7, is GAGVSQSPSNKVTEKGKDVELRCDPISGHTALYWYRQSLGQGLEFLIYFQGNSAPDKSGLPSDRFSAERTGGSVSTLTIQRTQQEDSAVYLCASSLGGSLTYEQYFGPGTRLTVT.

The CDR3 coding sequence is TGCGCCAGCAGTTTACAGGGTTTTGCGAACACTGAAGCTTTCTTT. Its protein product is CASSLQGFANTEAFF. The V and J genes are TRBV5-1 and TRBJ1-1, with D maybe TRBD1 (6 bases). This CDR3 has 15 amino acids. In germline, CDR1 is SGHRS, CDR2 YFSETQ. Trimming removed 5 bases from V and 1 base from J, with 15 bases in between.

This clone was detected a few times. This rearrangement joins TRBV5-1 to TRBJ2-1, with a tentative D call TRBD1 (5 bases). Trimming removed 6 bases at V and 5 bases at J, with 21 bases between. The V gene's germline CDR1 is SGHRS and CDR2 YFSETQ. This CDR3 contains 16 residues. The CDR3 sequence is CASTDSTDLIDNEQFF. In DNA, the CDR3 is TGCGCCAGCACCGATTCGACAGACCTAATCGACAATGAGCAGTTCTTC.

The CDR3 bases are TGCGCCAGCAGCCAGGTTGAGGGGAGTCCCGGCGGGGGGGAGCAGTTCTTC. Translated, it gives CASSQVEGSPGGGEQFF. The chain links TRBV4-3 to TRBJ2-1, with 8 bases matching TRBD2. Trimming cost V 3 bases and J 10 bases; bases outside gene matches: 17. Germline values: CDR1 LGHNA, CDR2 YSLEER. This CDR3 is 17 amino acids long.

The chain joins TRBV5-6 to TRBJ2-7, with 10 bases lining up with TRBD2. The CDR3 runs to 16 residues. Germline lookup yields CDR1 SGHDT and CDR2 YYEEEE. After removal of 2 bases from V and 6 bases from J, the junction contained 11 bases not matched to a gene. Here the CDR3 reads CASSFDVVRTSGEQYF. The CDR3 region has the DNA TGTGCCAGCAGCTTCGATGTCGTACGGACTAGCGGCGAGCAGTACTTC.

The chain combines TRBV27 with TRBJ2-5, with a weak D call TRBD2 (5 bases). Germline V gives CDR1 MNHEY, CDR2 SMNVEV (reference sequence). The CDR3 sequence is 13 residues long. V gave up 2 bases and J gave up 7 bases, with 11 bases separating them. The DNA for the CDR3 is TGTGCCAGCAGTTTACATGCTGGAGGGACCCAGTACTTC. Translated, it gives CASSLHAGGTQYF.

This clone was counted a single time. This chain joins TRBV7-8 and TRBJ1-3; TRBD1 matches 7 bases. Germline CDR1 reads SGHVS; CDR2 reads FQNEAQ. CDR3 length: 17 amino acids. J gave up 0 bases and V 5 bases, and 10 bases lay outside the gene matches. The DNA of the CDR3 is TGTGCCAGCAGCGGACCGGGACAGATGAGCTCTGGAAACACCATATATTTT. This sequence encodes CASSGPGQMSSGNTIYF.

The chain uses TRBV11-3 and TRBJ1-2; possibly TRBD1 for D (5 bases). Per germline, CDR1 SGHNT and CDR2 YENEEA. Trimming removed 3 bases from V and 0 bases from J, with 8 bases in between. The CDR3 covers 14 residues. The chain's CDR3 is CASSFGTTNYGYTF. As DNA, the CDR3 is TGTGCCAGCAGCTTTGGGACTACTAACTATGGCTACACCTTC.

This clone was counted only a few times. The genes are TRBV9 and TRBJ2-7; TRBD2 might be the D (5 bases). CDR1 SGDLS and CDR2 YYNGEE come from the germline V gene. The V and J ends lost 4 bases and 0 bases respectively, with 20 bases between them. This CDR3 has 17 amino acids. CDR3 DNA sequence: TGTGCCAGCAGCCCTAGCTCCGGGCAGGTAATCTCCTACGAGCAGTACTTC. Residues: CASSPSSGQVISYEQYF.

Only a few counts were recorded for this clone. In DNA, the CDR3 is TGTGCCAGCAGCTTAGACAGCACGGCCTACGAGCAGTACTTC. Translated, it gives CASSLDSTAYEQYF. The gene calls are TRBV7-2 and TRBJ2-7; D not certain. Per germline, CDR1 SGHTA and CDR2 FQGNSA. The CDR3 has 14 amino acids. Deletions cut 1 base from V and 2 bases from J, with 9 bases between.

This chain joins TRBV28 and TRBJ1-4, with D possibly TRBD1 on 6 matching bases. CDR3 length: 16 amino acids. The germline V gene has CDR1 MDHEN and CDR2 SYDVKM. Trimming stripped 3 bases from V and 4 bases from J, with 15 bases between. CDR3: CASSLTDRRLNEKLFF. The CDR3 DNA sequence: TGTGCCAGCAGTTTGACCGACAGGCGACTTAATGAAAAACTGTTTTTT.